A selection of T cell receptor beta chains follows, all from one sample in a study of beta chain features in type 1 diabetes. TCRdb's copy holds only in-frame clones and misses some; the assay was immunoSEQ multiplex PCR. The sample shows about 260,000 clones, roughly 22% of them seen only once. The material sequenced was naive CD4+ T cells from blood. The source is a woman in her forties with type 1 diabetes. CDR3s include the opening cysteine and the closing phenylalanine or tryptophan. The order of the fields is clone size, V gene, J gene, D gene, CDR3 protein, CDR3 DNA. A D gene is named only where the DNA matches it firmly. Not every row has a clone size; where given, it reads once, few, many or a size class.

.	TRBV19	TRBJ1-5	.	CASSIGQTNQPQHF	TGTGCCAGTAGTATCGGACAGACAAATCAGCCCCAGCATTTT
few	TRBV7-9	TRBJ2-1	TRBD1	CASSLGQGLGNEQFF	TGTGCCAGCAGCTTGGGACAGGGGTTGGGGAATGAGCAGTTCTTC
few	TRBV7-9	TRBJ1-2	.	CASSLAPTGYTF	TGTGCCAGCAGCTTAGCACCGACAGGCTACACCTTC
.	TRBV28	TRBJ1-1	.	CASRRSSPMNTEAFF	TGTGCCAGCAGGAGGTCCAGCCCCATGAACACTGAAGCTTTCTTT
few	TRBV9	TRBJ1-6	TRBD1	CASSVSGNTGDSPLHF	TGTGCCAGCAGCGTATCGGGGAACACAGGGGATTCACCCCTCCACTTT
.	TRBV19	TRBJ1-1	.	CASSPDEGTRNTEAFF	TGTGCCAGTAGTCCCGACGAGGGGACTCGGAACACTGAAGCTTTCTTT
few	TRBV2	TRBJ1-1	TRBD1	CASIRDREAFF	TGTGCCAGCATTCGGGACAGAGAAGCTTTCTTT
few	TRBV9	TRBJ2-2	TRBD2	CASSVDGGSTGELFF	TGTGCCAGCAGCGTAGACGGCGGGAGTACCGGGGAGCTGTTTTTT
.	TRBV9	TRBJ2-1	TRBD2	CASSETSGPYNEQFF	TGTGCCAGCAGTGAGACTAGCGGACCATACAATGAGCAGTTCTTC
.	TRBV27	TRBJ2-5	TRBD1	CASSSGTGPGTQYF	TGTGCCAGCAGTTCCGGGACAGGTCCGGGGACCCAGTACTTC
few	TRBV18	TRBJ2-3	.	CASSPASDTQYF	TGTGCCAGCTCACCGGCATCGGATACGCAGTATTTT
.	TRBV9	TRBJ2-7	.	CASSSGQSLAEQYF	TGTGCCAGCAGCTCCGGACAGTCTCTGGCCGAGCAGTACTTC
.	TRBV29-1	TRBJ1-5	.	CSVVTALNQPQHF	TGCAGCGTTGTTACAGCTCTCAATCAGCCCCAGCATTTT
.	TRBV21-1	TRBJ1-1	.	CASSKGGQNTEAFF	TGTGCCAGCAGCAAAGGGGGACAGAACACTGAAGCTTTCTTT
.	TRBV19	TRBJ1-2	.	CASSMPQTANYGYTF	TGTGCCAGTAGTATGCCCCAGACAGCTAACTATGGCTACACCTTC
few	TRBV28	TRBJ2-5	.	CASSSTGRGKTQYF	TGTGCCAGCAGTTCAACAGGGAGGGGAAAGACCCAGTACTTC
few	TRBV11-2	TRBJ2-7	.	CASRAGMAFSYEQYF	TGTGCCAGCAGAGCCGGGATGGCGTTCTCCTACGAGCAGTACTTC
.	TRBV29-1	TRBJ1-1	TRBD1	CSASTGVTEAFF	TGCAGCGCATCGACAGGGGTCACTGAAGCTTTCTTT
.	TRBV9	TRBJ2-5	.	CASNLRGGEETQYF	TGTGCCAGCAACTTAAGGGGAGGAGAAGAGACCCAGTACTTC
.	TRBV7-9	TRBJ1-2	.	CASSLDSHNYGYTF	TGTGCCAGCAGCTTAGACAGTCATAACTATGGCTACACCTTC
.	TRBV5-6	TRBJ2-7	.	CASSLGPVSSYEQYF	TGTGCCAGCAGCTTGGGTCCCGTCTCCTCCTACGAGCAGTACTTC
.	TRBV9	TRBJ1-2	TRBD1	CASSVEGQGYGYTF	TGTGCCAGCAGCGTAGAGGGACAGGGGTATGGCTACACCTTC
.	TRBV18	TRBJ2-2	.	CASSPLDYTGELFF	TGTGCCAGCTCACCACTAGATTACACCGGGGAGCTGTTTTTT
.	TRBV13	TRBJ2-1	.	CASSFPLGGYNEQFF	TGTGCCAGCAGCTTTCCCCTGGGGGGTTACAATGAGCAGTTCTTC
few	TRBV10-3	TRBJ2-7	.	CAIRPTGEVKDEQYF	TGTGCCATCAGGCCCACAGGGGAGGTTAAGGACGAGCAGTACTTC
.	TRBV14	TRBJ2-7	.	CASSQSLGSSYEQYF	TGTGCCAGCAGCCAAAGTCTTGGGAGCTCCTACGAGCAGTACTTC
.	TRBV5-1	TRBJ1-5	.	CASSTIPGQPQHF	TGCGCCAGCAGCACAATCCCAGGACAGCCCCAGCATTTT
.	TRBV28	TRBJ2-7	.	CASSRLDLTRFYEQYF	TGTGCCAGCAGTCGCCTAGATTTAACTAGGTTCTACGAGCAGTACTTC
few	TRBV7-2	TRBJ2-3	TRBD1	CASSPGQGTDTQYF	TGTGCCAGCAGCCCGGGACAGGGCACAGATACGCAGTATTTT
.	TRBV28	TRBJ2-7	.	CAGSQAANPYEQYF	TGTGCCGGCTCCCAGGCCGCCAACCCCTACGAGCAGTACTTC
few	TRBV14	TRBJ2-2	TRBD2	CASSQFGTSGNTGELFF	TGTGCCAGCAGCCAATTCGGGACTAGCGGGAACACCGGGGAGCTGTTTTTT
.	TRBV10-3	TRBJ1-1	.	CAISGRVNTEAFF	TGTGCCATCAGTGGCAGGGTGAACACTGAAGCTTTCTTT
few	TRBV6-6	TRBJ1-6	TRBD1	CASSPTGEAYNSPLHF	TGTGCCAGCAGTCCGACAGGGGAGGCCTATAATTCACCCCTCCACTTT
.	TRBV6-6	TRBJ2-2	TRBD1	CASITRQGGTGELFF	TGTGCCAGCATCACGAGACAGGGGGGCACCGGGGAGCTGTTTTTT
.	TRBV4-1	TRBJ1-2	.	CASSQVGRESYGYTF	TGCGCCAGCAGCCAAGTCGGGAGGGAATCCTATGGCTACACCTTC
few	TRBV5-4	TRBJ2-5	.	CASSDPTGQETQYF	TGTGCCAGCAGCGACCCGACAGGTCAAGAGACCCAGTACTTC
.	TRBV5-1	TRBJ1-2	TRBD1	CASSPQEGASYGYTF	TGCGCCAGCAGCCCCCAGGAGGGGGCAAGCTATGGCTACACCTTC
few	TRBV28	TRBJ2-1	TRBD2	CASSPGGLANEQFF	TGTGCCAGCAGTCCAGGGGGACTAGCGAATGAGCAGTTCTTC
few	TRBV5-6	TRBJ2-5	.	CASSLAWTGETQYF	TGTGCCAGCAGCCTGGCTTGGACGGGGGAGACCCAGTACTTC
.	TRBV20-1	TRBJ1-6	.	CSARILAPLHF	TGCAGTGCTAGAATTTTAGCACCCCTCCACTTT
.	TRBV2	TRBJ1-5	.	CASRPEVNQPQHF	TGTGCCAGCCGCCCGGAGGTAAATCAGCCCCAGCATTTT
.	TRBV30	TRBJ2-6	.	CAWSSGNGANVLTF	TGTGCCTGGAGTTCAGGGAACGGGGCCAACGTCCTGACTTTC
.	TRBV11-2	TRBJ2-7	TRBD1	CASSPGDRREQYF	TGTGCCAGCAGCCCTGGGGACAGGAGGGAGCAGTACTTC
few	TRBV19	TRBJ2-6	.	CASSPRQASGANVLTF	TGTGCCAGTAGCCCTCGACAGGCCTCGGGGGCCAACGTCCTGACTTTC
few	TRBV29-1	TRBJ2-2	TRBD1	CSVMRQGVTGELFF	TGCAGCGTTATGAGACAGGGGGTCACCGGGGAGCTGTTTTTT
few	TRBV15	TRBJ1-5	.	CGCGNSNQPQHF	TGTGGCTGCGGAAATAGCAATCAGCCCCAGCATTTT
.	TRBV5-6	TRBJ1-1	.	CASNTYGVPNTEAFF	TGTGCCAGCAACACGTACGGGGTTCCGAACACTGAAGCTTTCTTT
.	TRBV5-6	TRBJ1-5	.	CASSLGQVNQPQHF	TGTGCCAGCAGCTTGGGACAGGTCAATCAGCCCCAGCATTTT
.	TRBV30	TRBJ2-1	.	CAWEDFSNEQFF	TGTGCCTGGGAGGACTTCTCCAATGAGCAGTTCTTC
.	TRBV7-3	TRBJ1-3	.	CASSSLGPGNTIYF	TGTGCCAGCAGCTCCCTGGGCCCTGGAAACACCATATATTTT
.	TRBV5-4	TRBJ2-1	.	CASSLRGGPYNEQFF	TGTGCCAGCAGCTTGAGGGGGGGGCCGTACAATGAGCAGTTCTTC
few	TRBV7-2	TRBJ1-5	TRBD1	CASSLAAGGNQPQHF	TGTGCCAGCAGCTTAGCAGCAGGGGGAAATCAGCCCCAGCATTTT
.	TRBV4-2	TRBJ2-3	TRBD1	CASSQEQGKDTQYF	TGTGCCAGCAGCCAGGAACAGGGGAAGGATACGCAGTATTTT
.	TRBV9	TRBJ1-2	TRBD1	CASSIGTGGNYGYTF	TGTGCCAGCAGCATCGGGACAGGGGGAAACTATGGCTACACCTTC
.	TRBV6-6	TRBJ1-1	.	CASSYAVGTEAFF	TGTGCCAGCAGTTACGCGGTGGGCACTGAAGCTTTCTTT
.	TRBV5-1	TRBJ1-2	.	CASSVTTPLTDGYTF	TGCGCCAGCAGCGTAACGACTCCACTAACGGATGGCTACACCTTC
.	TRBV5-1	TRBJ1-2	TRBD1	CASSLDGQGSSHTF	TGCGCCAGCAGCTTGGACGGACAGGGAAGTTCGCACACCTTC
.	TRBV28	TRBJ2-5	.	CASSPAEGVQETQYF	TGTGCCAGCAGCCCCGCGGAGGGAGTCCAAGAGACCCAGTACTTC
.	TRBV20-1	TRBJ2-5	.	CSASGGETQYF	TGCAGTGCTAGTGGGGGGGAGACCCAGTACTTC
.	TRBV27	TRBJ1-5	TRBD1	CASRGTASNQPQHF	TGTGCCAGCCGTGGGACAGCGAGCAATCAGCCCCAGCATTTT